This entry lists 17 T cell receptor beta chains sequenced from one sample in a study of shared clonotypes between healthy human individuals. The data were produced by immunoSEQ multiplex PCR, yet TCRdb's version contains in-frame clones alone and is incomplete. This table holds millions of clones, roughly nine tenths found once. The sequenced sample consisted of naive CD4+ T cells sorted from blood. Regarding subset: CD45RA+ positively selected. The receptors here all came from a man aged 18 to 29 in good health.

V is TRBV19 and J is TRBJ1-1; D is perhaps TRBD1 (5 bases). Deletions cut 4 bases from V and 2 bases from J, with 14 bases between. The CDR3 extends over 15 amino acids. Germline assignment: CDR1 LNHDA and CDR2 SQIVND (reference sequence). CDR3 sequence reads: CASSTLPGGNTEAFF. DNA for the CDR3: TGTGCCAGTAGTACTCTACCCGGGGGTAACACTGAAGCTTTCTTT.

The genes are TRBV28 and TRBJ2-5; weak D call: TRBD2 (6 bases). The CDR3 contains 16 residues. Germline CDR1 MDHEN, CDR2 SYDVKM. The ends were cut back, 8 bases at V and 4 bases at J, with 23 bases in the middle. The CDR3 nucleotides are TGTGCCAGCCCTAAACTACTGGGAGGAGAAGTAGAGACCCAGTACTTC. This gives the protein CASPKLLGGEVETQYF.

This clone occurred once. The rearrangement uses TRBV7-9 and TRBJ1-1, with D possibly matching TRBD1 (5 bases). The CDR3 covers 14 residues. Germline V gene lookup returns CDR1 SEHNR and CDR2 FQNEAQ (reference sequence). V gave up 5 bases and J gave up 7 bases, with 17 bases separating them. CDR3 sequence: CASSRSGGDGEAFF. The CDR3 coding sequence is TGTGCCAGCAGCCGGAGTGGGGGGGATGGTGAAGCTTTCTTT.

The rearrangement links TRBV5-1 to TRBJ2-3, with TRBD1 matching over 7 bases. V trimming: 4 bases; J trimming: 2 bases; junction bases outside the gene matches: 7. CDR3 length: 15 amino acids. CDR1 SGHRS and CDR2 YFSETQ come from the germline V gene. CDR3 DNA: TGCGCCAGCAGCGAGGGGGCTTATTCCACAGATACGCAGTATTTT. It codes for CASSEGAYSTDTQYF.

This CDR3 is CASSYGQGRRPNTEAFF. The CDR3 DNA is TGTGCCAGCAGCTACGGACAGGGGAGAAGACCCAACACTGAAGCTTTCTTT. This chain joins TRBV5-4 and TRBJ1-1; 9 bases line up with TRBD1. V was clipped by 3 bases and J by 2 bases; unmatched bases: 11. Germline CDR1 reads SGHNT; CDR2 reads YYREEE (reference sequence). CDR3 length: 17 amino acids.

The chain joins TRBV5-6 to TRBJ2-7; D not resolved. The V end was cut by 2 bases, the J end by 4 bases, with 13 bases between. Germline-derived CDR1 and CDR2 are SGHDT and YYEEEE. The CDR3 sequence is 14 residues long. In DNA, the CDR3 is TGTGCCAGCAGCTTACCGGGTCTTGGGTACGAGCAGTACTTC. This translates into CASSLPGLGYEQYF.

J is TRBJ1-5 and V is TRBV2, with D perhaps matching TRBD1 (5 bases). CDR3 size: 14 residues. CDR1 is SNHLY and CDR2 is FYNNEI in the germline V gene. V shed 3 bases and J shed 3 bases, with 9 bases lying between them. The CDR3 DNA sequence: TGTGCCAGCAGTGAGGGACCGCTCAATCAGCCCCAGCATTTT. Translation: CASSEGPLNQPQHF. Full variable domain (missing parts from reference TRBV2 and TRBJ1-5): EPEVTQTPSHQVTQMGQEVILRCVPISNHLYFYWYRQILGQKVEFLVSFYNNEISEKSEIFDDQFSVERPDGSNFTLKIRSTKLEDSAMYFCASSEGPLNQPQHFGDGTRLSIL.

The V call is TRBV9, the J call TRBJ2-1, with D uncertain. This CDR3 has 13 residues. Germline V lookup: CDR1 SGDLS, CDR2 YYNGEE. Trimming took 4 bases from V and 2 from J, leaving 7 bases between them. The CDR3 bases are TGTGCCAGCAGCATTGACCCCTACAATGAGCAGTTCTTC. As protein: CASSIDPYNEQFF.

This clone was detected only once. The V gene is TRBV13, the J gene TRBJ1-2; D perhaps matches TRBD1 (5 bases). Germline V gene sequence: CDR1 PRHDT, CDR2 FYEKMQ (reference sequence). The V gene lost 8 bases and the J gene lost 4 bases, with 17 bases spanning the gap. The CDR3 contains 14 residues. This CDR3 reads CASLGRAFGYGYTF. The CDR3 bases are TGTGCCAGCTTGGGCAGGGCTTTCGGCTATGGCTACACCTTC.

V gene TRBV2 combines with J gene TRBJ1-5; 8 nucleotides align to TRBD1. Germline loops: CDR1 SNHLY, CDR2 FYNNEI. Trimming at V came to 5 bases and at J to 2 bases, leaving 5 bases not matched to a gene. The CDR3 spans 15 residues. The CDR3 spells CASSQGAGGNQPQHF. The DNA of the CDR3 is TGTGCCAGCAGTCAGGGGGCCGGGGGCAATCAGCCCCAGCATTTT.

The J gene is TRBJ1-3, the V gene TRBV5-1; perhaps TRBD1 as D (5 bases). Germline assignment: CDR1 SGHRS and CDR2 YFSETQ. Trimming stripped 3 bases from V and 0 bases from J, with 16 bases between. This CDR3 spans 17 amino acids. In nucleotides, the CDR3 is TGCGCCAGCAGCTGGGGACGAGGAGGGGACTCTGGAAACACCATATATTTT. Translated: CASSWGRGGDSGNTIYF.

This clone was recorded once. This chain connects TRBV28 to TRBJ1-1; D call uncertain. V gave up 11 bases and J gave up 2 bases, with 18 bases separating them. Germline CDR1 reads MDHEN; CDR2 reads SYDVKM. The CDR3 is made up of 14 amino acids. The CDR3 nucleotides are TGTGCCGGTCGTCCTGGGCAGCCAAACACTGAAGCTTTCTTT. Its protein is CAGRPGQPNTEAFF.

V and J are TRBV30 and TRBJ2-5, with 9 bases aligning to TRBD1. This CDR3 spans 14 amino acids. The V gene end was trimmed by 0 bases and the J gene end by 13 bases; junction bases not matched to a gene: 12. CDR1 is GTSNPN and CDR2 is SVGIG in the germline V gene (reference sequence). Here the CDR3 reads CAWSVGTGQRGLYF. DNA of the CDR3: TGTGCCTGGAGTGTTGGGACAGGGCAGCGGGGTTTGTACTTC.

The V and J genes are TRBV7-2 and TRBJ2-1; the match to TRBD2 covers 7 bases. Trimming removed 6 bases from V and 6 bases from J; junction bases left unmatched: 14. The length of the CDR3 is 16 residues. Per the germline V gene, CDR1 is SGHTA and CDR2 is FQGNSA. The DNA of the CDR3 is TGTGCCAGCAGGAACATCGGCGGGAGAGGCTTCAATGAGCAGTTCTTC. Encoded protein: CASRNIGGRGFNEQFF. Complete variable domain (other parts from reference TRBV7-2 and TRBJ2-1): GAGVSQSPSNKVTEKGKDVELRCDPISGHTALYWYRQSLGQGLEFLIYFQGNSAPDKSGLPSDRFSAERTGGSVSTLTIQRTQQEDSAVYLCASRNIGGRGFNEQFFGPGTRLTVL.

As DNA, the CDR3 is TGTGCCAGCAGCTTAATGGGACTAGCATCCGAGCAGTACTTC. Its translation: CASSLMGLASEQYF. V usage is TRBV7-3 and J usage is TRBJ2-7; 9 positions agree with TRBD2. V shed 1 base, J shed 6 bases, and the junction held 4 bases outside the gene matches. The germline CDR1 and CDR2 sequences are SGHTA and FQGTGA. The CDR3 consists of 14 residues.

The chain uses TRBV9 and TRBJ2-7; D gene uncertain. The CDR3 is 14 amino acids. The V gene's germline CDR1 is SGDLS and CDR2 YYNGEE. The germline V and J ends were trimmed by 0 bases and 0 bases, with 7 bases remaining between them. For the CDR3, the DNA is TGTGCCAGCAGCGTAGGGAGCGACTCCTACGAGCAGTACTTC. Protein: CASSVGSDSYEQYF.

The chain couples TRBV19 to TRBJ2-3; D is possibly TRBD2 (5 bases). Germline V gives CDR1 LNHDA, CDR2 SQIVND (reference sequence). The CDR3 length is 14 residues. V shed 7 bases and J shed 4 bases, with 15 bases lying between them. The chain's CDR3 is CASNISPGADTQYF. The CDR3 DNA is TGTGCCAGTAACATCTCCCCCGGGGCAGATACGCAGTATTTT.